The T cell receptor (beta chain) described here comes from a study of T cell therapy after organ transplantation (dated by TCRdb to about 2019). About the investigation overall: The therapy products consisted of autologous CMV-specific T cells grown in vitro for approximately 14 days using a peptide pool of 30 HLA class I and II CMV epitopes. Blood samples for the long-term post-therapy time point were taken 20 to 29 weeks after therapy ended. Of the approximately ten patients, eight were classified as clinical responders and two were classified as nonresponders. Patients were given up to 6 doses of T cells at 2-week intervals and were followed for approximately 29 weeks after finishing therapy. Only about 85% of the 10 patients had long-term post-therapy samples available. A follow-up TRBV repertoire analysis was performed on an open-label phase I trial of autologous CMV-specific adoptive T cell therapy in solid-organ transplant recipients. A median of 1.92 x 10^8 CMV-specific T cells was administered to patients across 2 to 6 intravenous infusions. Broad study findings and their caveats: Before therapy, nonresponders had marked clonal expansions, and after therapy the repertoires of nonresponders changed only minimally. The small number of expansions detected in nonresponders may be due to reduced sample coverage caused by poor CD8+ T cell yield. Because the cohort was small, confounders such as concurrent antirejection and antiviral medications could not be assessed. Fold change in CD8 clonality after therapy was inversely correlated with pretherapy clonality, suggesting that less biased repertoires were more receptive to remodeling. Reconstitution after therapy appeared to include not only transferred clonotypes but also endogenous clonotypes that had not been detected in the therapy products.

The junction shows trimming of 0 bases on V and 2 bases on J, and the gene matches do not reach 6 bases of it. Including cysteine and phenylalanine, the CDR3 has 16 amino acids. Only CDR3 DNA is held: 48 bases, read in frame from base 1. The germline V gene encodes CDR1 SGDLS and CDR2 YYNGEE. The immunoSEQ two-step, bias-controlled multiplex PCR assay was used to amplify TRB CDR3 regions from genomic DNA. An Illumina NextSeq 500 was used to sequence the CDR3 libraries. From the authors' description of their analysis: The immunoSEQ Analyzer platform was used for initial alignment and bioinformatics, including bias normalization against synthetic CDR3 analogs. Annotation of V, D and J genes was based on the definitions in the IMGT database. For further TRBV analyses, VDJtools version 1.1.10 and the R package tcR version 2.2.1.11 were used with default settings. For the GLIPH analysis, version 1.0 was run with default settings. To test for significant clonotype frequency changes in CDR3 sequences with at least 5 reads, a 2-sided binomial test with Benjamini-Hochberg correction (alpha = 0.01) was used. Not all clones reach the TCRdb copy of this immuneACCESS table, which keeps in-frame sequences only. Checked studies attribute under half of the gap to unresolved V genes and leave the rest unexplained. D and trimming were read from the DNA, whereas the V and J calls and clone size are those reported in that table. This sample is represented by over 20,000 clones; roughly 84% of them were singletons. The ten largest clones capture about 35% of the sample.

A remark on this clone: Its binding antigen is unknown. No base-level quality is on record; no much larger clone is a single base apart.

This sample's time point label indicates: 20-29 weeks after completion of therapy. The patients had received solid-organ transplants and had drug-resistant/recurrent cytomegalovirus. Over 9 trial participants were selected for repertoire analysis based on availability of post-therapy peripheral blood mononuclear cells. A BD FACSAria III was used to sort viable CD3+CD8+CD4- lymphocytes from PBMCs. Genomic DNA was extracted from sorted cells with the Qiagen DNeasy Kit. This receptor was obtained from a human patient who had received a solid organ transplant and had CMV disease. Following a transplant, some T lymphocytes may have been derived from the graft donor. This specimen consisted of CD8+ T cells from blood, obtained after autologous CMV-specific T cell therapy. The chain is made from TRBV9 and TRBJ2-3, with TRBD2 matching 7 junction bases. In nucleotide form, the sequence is TGTGCCAGCAGCGTAGGTGGGGCGGGAGCCACAGATACGCAGTATTTT. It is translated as CASSVGGAGATDTQYF.